This TCR beta chain was documented in a study of early T cells in non-severe SARS-CoV-2 infection. About the research overall: Sequenced material consisted of bulk RNA (from unsorted whole blood), and chains were unpaired. Findings of the study overall: There was a bias toward anti-spike CD8 responses in VDJdb matching, which missed private and CD4 specificities.

CDR3 length: 13 amino acids. V gave up 2 bases and J gave up 7 bases, with 8 bases separating them. Germline V gene lookup returns CDR1 KGHSH and CDR2 LQKENI. Attachment of unique molecular identifiers was made to individual cDNA molecules. A single record per CDR3 protein comes from TCRdb applying MiXCR to the 5' RACE reads. Of tens of thousands of distinct CDR3 sequences in the sample, roughly 13% were seen once. Points on this clonotype: Its antigen is not identified.

Sequencing was carried out using whole blood. This chain uses TRBV18 with TRBJ1-4; D uncertain. This clonotype was obtained from an adult who was a healthcare worker with PCR-confirmed SARS-CoV-2 infection or an uninfected control (not recorded which). Here the CDR3 reads CASSPVSGEKLFF. The CDR3 DNA sequence: TGTGCCAGCTCACCAGTTTCGGGTGAAAAACTGTTTTTT.